One and the same sample provided the 25 T cell receptor beta chains below, sequenced in a study of identical twins. Each CDR3 protein is one row after TCRdb ran MiXCR on the 5' RACE reads. The data contain more than 350,000 distinct CDR3 sequences, 7% to 9.5% of them singletons. The sample comprised naive T cells sorted from blood. The receptors come from a woman in her forties or fifties in good health.

This clonotype was found a few times. Written as DNA, the CDR3 is TGTGCCAGCAGCCCCTTCGGGACAACCTCCACAGATACGCAGTATTTT. Amino acid sequence: CASSPFGTTSTDTQYF. The chain has TRBV11-3 and TRBJ2-3, with D possibly matching TRBD1 (6 bases). This CDR3 spans 16 amino acids. Trimming pared 5 bases from V and 2 bases from J, leaving 17 bases between. Looked up from germline, CDR1 is SGHNT and CDR2 is YENEEA.

V and J are TRBV11-2 and TRBJ2-3; the match to TRBD2 covers 9 bases. Per germline, CDR1 SGHAT and CDR2 FQNNGV. CDR3 length: 18 amino acids. The V segment lost 2 bases and the J segment 1 base; nucleotides outside the gene matches: 10. CDR3 residues: CASSLSSGMGKGTDTQYF. As DNA, the CDR3 is TGTGCCAGCAGCTTATCTAGCGGGATGGGGAAGGGCACAGATACGCAGTATTTT.

The gene calls are TRBV11-2 and TRBJ2-3; 9 bases line up with TRBD2. The CDR3 consists of 17 residues. V dropped 4 bases and J dropped 0; count of bases not matched to a gene: 8. From germline, CDR1 is SGHAT and CDR2 FQNNGV. The CDR3 DNA reads as TGTGCCAGCAGCTACGAAGCGGGAGGCCTTAGCACAGATACGCAGTATTTT. This sequence encodes CASSYEAGGLSTDTQYF.

In its sample, this clonotype was seen a few times. V usage is TRBV2 and J usage is TRBJ1-5, with 7 bases matching TRBD1. V dropped 6 bases and J dropped 2; count of bases not matched to a gene: 7. Germline V gene sequence: CDR1 SNHLY, CDR2 FYNNEI. This CDR3 region has 15 residues. This chain's CDR3 is CASRGQLGGNQPQHF. The CDR3 DNA sequence: TGTGCCAGCAGGGGACAGCTTGGGGGCAATCAGCCCCAGCATTTT.

This chain uses TRBV19 with TRBJ1-1; D is unclear. Trimming stripped 6 bases from V and 5 bases from J, with 10 bases between. This CDR3 is built from 12 residues. Germline V gives CDR1 LNHDA, CDR2 SQIVND (reference sequence). This CDR3 is CASREARTEAFF. In nucleotides, the CDR3 is TGTGCCAGTAGGGAAGCCCGGACTGAAGCTTTCTTT.

This clonotype was detected only a few times. V and J are TRBV3-1 and TRBJ2-5; the D is unclear. V was clipped by 0 bases and J by 5 bases, with 10 bases between them. Per the germline V gene, CDR1 is LGHDT and CDR2 is YNNKEL (reference sequence). The CDR3 spans 14 residues. The CDR3 here is CASSQDVGHETQYF. CDR3 nucleotides: TGTGCCAGCAGCCAAGATGTCGGGCACGAGACCCAGTACTTC.

DNA for the CDR3: TGTGCCAGCAGCTCCCGGGACAGTCCCTACAATGAGCAGTTCTTC. This translates into CASSSRDSPYNEQFF. The V call is TRBV5-4, the J call TRBJ2-1; 7 nucleotides agree with TRBD1. The germline CDR1 and CDR2 sequences are SGHNT and YYREEE (reference sequence). V was clipped by 3 bases and J by 2 bases; unmatched bases: 5. The CDR3 consists of 15 residues.

This clonotype came up a few times. CDR3 amino acids: CASRVPVDFAQYEQYV. The CDR3 DNA follows: TGTGCCAGTAGAGTCCCCGTGGACTTCGCCCAATACGAGCAGTACGTC. This sequence joins TRBV19 and TRBJ2-7; perhaps TRBD2 as D (5 bases). V was pared by 6 bases and J by 4 bases, with 22 bases between. This CDR3 is built from 16 residues. Per the germline V gene, CDR1 is LNHDA and CDR2 is SQIVND (reference sequence).

This clonotype was recorded a few times. The rearrangement joins TRBV27 to TRBJ2-7; D gene uncertain. The V gene's germline CDR1 is MNHEY and CDR2 SMNVEV (reference sequence). The CDR3 is made up of 14 amino acids. The V and J ends lost 2 bases and 0 bases respectively, with 8 bases between them. In DNA, the CDR3 is TGTGCCAGCAGTTTAACGCACAGCTCCTACGAGCAGTACGTC. Residues: CASSLTHSSYEQYV.

This clonotype was seen more than once but under ten times. The chain joins TRBV5-1 to TRBJ2-7; 9 positions agree with TRBD2. Germline assignment: CDR1 SGHRS and CDR2 YFSETQ. After removal of 3 bases from V and 3 bases from J, the junction contained 19 bases not matched to a gene. This CDR3 has 19 residues. Here the CDR3 DNA reads TGCGCCAGCAGCTGGGGGGTGGGGACTAGCTTGTCCTCGAACTACGAGCAGTACTTC. Amino acids: CASSWGVGTSLSSNYEQYF.

This clonotype was recorded a few times. This sequence joins TRBV6-6 and TRBJ1-5; 8 bases align to TRBD1. V was clipped by 7 bases and J by 0 bases; unmatched bases: 5. The CDR3 spans 15 residues. Germline assignment: CDR1 MNHNY and CDR2 SVGAGI (reference sequence). The DNA of the CDR3 is TGTGCCAGCACCGGAGGACAGGGTAGCAATCAGCCCCAGCATTTT. This encodes CASTGGQGSNQPQHF.

Many counts were recorded for this clonotype. The V call is TRBV5-5, the J call TRBJ2-1; 7 nucleotides line up with TRBD2. Unmatched junction bases numbered 6, after V lost 4 bases and J lost 5 bases. This CDR3 has 14 amino acids. Germline CDR1 reads SGHKS; CDR2 reads YYEKEE (reference sequence). CDR3 in amino acids: CASSLLTSNNEQFF. The DNA of the CDR3 is TGTGCCAGCAGCCTCCTGACTAGCAACAATGAGCAGTTCTTC.

This clonotype showed up just a few times. The chain is built from TRBV2 and TRBJ2-5, with D perhaps matching TRBD1 (7 bases). In germline, CDR1 is SNHLY, CDR2 FYNNEI. The V gene lost 5 bases and the J gene lost 4 bases, with 17 bases spanning the gap. The CDR3 totals 15 residues. The CDR3 region has the DNA TGTGCCAGCAGTAACCAGGGGGGTCAAGCAGAGACCCAGTACTTC. It yields the protein CASSNQGGQAETQYF. The full variable domain, rest sourced from reference TRBV2 and TRBJ2-5, is EPEVTQTPSHQVTQMGQEVILRCVPISNHLYFYWYRQILGQKVEFLVSFYNNEISEKSEIFDDQFSVERPDGSNFTLKIRSTKLEDSAMYFCASSNQGGQAETQYFGPGTRLLVL.

This clonotype came up a few times. The CDR3 here is CASTSGTAKETQYF. The CDR3 bases are TGTGCCAGCACCTCTGGGACAGCGAAAGAGACCCAGTACTTC. V gene TRBV11-2 combines with J gene TRBJ2-5; 7 bases line up with TRBD1. CDR1 SGHAT and CDR2 FQNNGV come from the germline V gene. Losses at the gene ends were 7 bases for V and 3 bases for J; bases not matched to a gene: 8. There are 14 residues in the CDR3.

This clonotype has more than one count but fewer than ten. The chain joins TRBV6-2 or TRBV6-3 to TRBJ2-3; 9 positions agree with TRBD2. From germline, CDR1 is MNHEY and CDR2 SVGEGT. The CDR3 length is 21 residues. J gave up 2 bases and V 2 bases, and 20 bases lay outside the gene matches. Here the CDR3 DNA reads TGTGCCAGCAGTTACCCCCTTGGGGGACCAGGGACTAGCATCTCCACAGATACGCAGTATTTT. Its protein is CASSYPLGGPGTSISTDTQYF.

The gene calls are TRBV4-2 and TRBJ2-7, with 8 bases that match TRBD2. V lost 3 bases to trimming and J lost 6 bases; unmatched junction nucleotides: 13. Germline V CDR1 and CDR2: LGHNA, YNFKEQ. The CDR3 sequence is 16 residues long. In DNA, the CDR3 is TGTGCCAGCAGCCATACATCCCGAGGACTAGCCTCCGAGCAGTACTTC. This translates into CASSHTSRGLASEQYF.

The chain couples TRBV11-3 to TRBJ2-7; 9 bases fit TRBD1. Germline CDR1 reads SGHNT; CDR2 reads YENEEA. The CDR3 is 20 amino acids. Trimming cost V 3 bases and J 2 bases; bases outside gene matches: 20. CDR3 in amino acids: CASSFPFPGQGHWQTYEQYF. The CDR3 DNA reads as TGTGCCAGCAGCTTTCCTTTCCCGGGACAGGGTCATTGGCAGACCTACGAGCAGTACTTC.

The chain joins TRBV6-1 to TRBJ1-2; a weak D match, TRBD1 (6 bases). Deletions cut 8 bases from V and 4 bases from J, with 14 bases between. Looked up from germline, CDR1 is MNHNS and CDR2 is SASEGT. The CDR3 covers 13 residues. CDR3 protein: CASDPTGTYGYTF. CDR3 coding DNA: TGTGCCAGCGATCCCACAGGGACCTATGGCTACACCTTC.

This clonotype was seen at least ten times. V gene TRBV6-1 combines with J gene TRBJ1-3, with 7 bases aligning to TRBD1. CDR1 MNHNS and CDR2 SASEGT come from the germline V gene. The CDR3 has 13 residues. V was pared by 8 bases and J by 8 bases, with 9 bases of the junction left unmatched. CDR3: CASGDHRGDTIYF. The CDR3 bases are TGTGCCAGCGGAGATCACAGGGGAGACACCATATATTTT.

On this clonotype: It may be a read error: a sequence one base away is much more abundant. The conserved final phenylalanine or tryptophan is absent from the CDR3, which likely points to a read error. The rearrangement links TRBV20-1 to TRBJ2-5; D is unresolved. Between the trimmed V and J ends, which lost 3 bases and 1 base, there was a span of 9 bases. This CDR3 is built from 13 residues. CDR1 is DFQATT and CDR2 is SNEGSKA in the germline V gene (reference sequence). CDR3 loop: CSASPLGQETQYY. DNA of the CDR3: TGCAGTGCTAGCCCCCTAGGCCAAGAGACCCAGTACTAC.

In its sample, this clonotype was seen many times. V and J are TRBV5-1 and TRBJ2-5; D possibly corresponds to TRBD1 (6 bases). Trimming removed 1 base at V and 3 bases at J, with 16 bases between. CDR1 is SGHRS, CDR2 YFSETQ, per germline. CDR3 length: 16 residues. CDR3 residues: CASSLTPVGAKETQYF. The CDR3 DNA reads as TGCGCCAGCAGCTTGACCCCGGTGGGGGCAAAAGAGACCCAGTACTTC. Combining the CDR3 with reference TRBV5-1 and TRBJ2-5 gives the whole variable domain KAGVTQTPRYLIKTRGQQVTLSCSPISGHRSVSWYQQTPGQGLQFLFEYFSETQRNKGNFPGRFSGRQFSNSRSEMNVSTLELGDSALYLCASSLTPVGAKETQYFGPGTRLLVL.

This clonotype appeared many times. V and J are TRBV3-1 and TRBJ2-1; TRBD1 or TRBD2 may be the D gene (6 bases each). CDR3 length: 16 residues. V lost 0 bases and J 8 bases, leaving 17 bases between the germline ends. The germline gives CDR1 LGHDT, CDR2 YNNKEL (reference sequence). In DNA, the CDR3 is TGTGCCAGCAGCCAAGACTTGGGGGGCCTCCGGGATGAGCAGTTCTTC. This gives the protein CASSQDLGGLRDEQFF.

This clonotype was observed many times. The J gene is TRBJ2-1, the V gene TRBV29-1, with 11 nucleotides matching TRBD2. Germline V gene sequence: CDR1 SQVTM, CDR2 ANQGSEA. V lost 6 bases and J lost 8; bases outside the gene matches: 6. The CDR3 extends over 13 amino acids. CDR3 nucleotides: TGCAGCGTCATACTAGCGGGAGATCATGAGCAGTTCTTC. Translating gives CSVILAGDHEQFF.

This clonotype was observed a handful of times. The chain joins TRBV6-1 to TRBJ2-2, with D maybe TRBD1 (5 bases). Trimming removed 7 bases from V and 0 bases from J, with 12 bases in between. CDR1 and CDR2 (germline): MNHNS, SASEGT. The CDR3 runs to 15 residues. CDR3 amino acids: CASTSRRANTGELFF. The CDR3 region has the DNA TGTGCCAGCACCTCGCGCAGGGCGAACACCGGGGAGCTGTTTTTT.

At least ten counts were recorded for this clonotype. The CDR3 spells CASSPGQGYYEQYF. CDR3 bases: TGTGCCAGCAGCCCGGGACAGGGTTACTACGAGCAGTACTTC. The chain employs TRBV5-6 and TRBJ2-7; TRBD1 matches 9 bases. Per germline, CDR1 SGHDT and CDR2 YYEEEE. V dropped 4 bases and J dropped 3; count of bases not matched to a gene: 5. The CDR3 totals 14 residues. Using reference TRBV5-6 and TRBJ2-7 for the parts outside the CDR3, the full variable domain is DAGVTQSPTHLIKTRGQQVTLRCSPKSGHDTVSWYQQALGQGPQFIFQYYEEEERQRGNFPDRFSGHQFPNYSSELNVNALLLGDSALYLCASSPGQGYYEQYFGPGTRLTVT.